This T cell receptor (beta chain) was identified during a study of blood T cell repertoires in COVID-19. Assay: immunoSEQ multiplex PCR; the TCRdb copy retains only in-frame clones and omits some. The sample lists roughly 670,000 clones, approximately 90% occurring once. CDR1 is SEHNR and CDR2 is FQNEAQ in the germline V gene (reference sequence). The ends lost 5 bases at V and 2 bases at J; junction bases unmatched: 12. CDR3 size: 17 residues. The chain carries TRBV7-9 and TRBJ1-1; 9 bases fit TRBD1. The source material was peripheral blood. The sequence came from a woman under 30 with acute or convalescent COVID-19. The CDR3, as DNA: TGTGCCAGCAGCGTAGGCCTTGGACAGGGGCGAAACACTGAAGCTTTCTTT. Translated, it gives CASSVGLGQGRNTEAFF.